The T cell receptor (beta chain) under discussion was sequenced for a study of T cells in Graves' hyperthyroidism and ophthalmopathy. Points from the study as a whole: The model forecast ophthalmopathy, anticipating it by a median roughly 6.5 months before onset.

Lactation, pregnancy, other autoimmune disease or uncontrolled infection led to exclusion of patients. The CDR3 has 16 amino acids. Germline V gives CDR1 SGHRS, CDR2 YFSETQ. Regions amplified from RNA transcripts were the TCR beta CDR3 regions. The primer set for the first-round RT-PCR of the TCR CDR3 was HTBI. Each CDR3 protein is one row after TCRdb ran MiXCR on the multiplex PCR reads. Of 540,000 or so distinct CDR3 sequences listed, 40% to 55% are singletons. This clonotype was detected only a few times. Its antigen is unidentified. A much larger clone lies one base from this, so it may be a read error.

This TCR came from an adult woman with Graves' disease, either hyperthyroidism or ophthalmopathy (not recorded which). Sequenced material: peripheral blood or thyroid tissue (not recorded which). The rearrangement uses TRBV5-1 and TRBJ2-2; 8 nucleotides agree with TRBD1. The CDR3 sequence is CAGSYRDRTNTGELFF. Written as DNA, the CDR3 is TGCGCCGGCAGCTACAGGGACAGGACGAACACCGGGGAGCTGTTTTTT.